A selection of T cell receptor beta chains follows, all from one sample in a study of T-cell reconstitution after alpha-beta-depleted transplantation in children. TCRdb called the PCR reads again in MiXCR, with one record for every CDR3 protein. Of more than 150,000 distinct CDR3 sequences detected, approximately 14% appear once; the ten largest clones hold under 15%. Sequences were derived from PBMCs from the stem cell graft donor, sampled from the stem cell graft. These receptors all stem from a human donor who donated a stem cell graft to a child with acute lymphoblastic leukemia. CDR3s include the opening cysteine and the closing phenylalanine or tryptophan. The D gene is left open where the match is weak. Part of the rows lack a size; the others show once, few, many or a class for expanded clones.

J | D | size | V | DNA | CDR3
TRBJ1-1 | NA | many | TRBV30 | TGTGCCTGGAGCACCTACCAGTGGAACACTGAAGCTTTCTTT | CAWSTYQWNTEAFF
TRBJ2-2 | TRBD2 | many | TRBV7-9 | TGTGCCAGCAACGATTTTGTAGCGGGAGATGGCGGGGAGCTGTTTTTT | CASNDFVAGDGGELFF
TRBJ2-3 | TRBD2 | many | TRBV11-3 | TGTGCCAGCAGCTTAGGGTCGGGAGGAAGCACAGATACGCAGTATTTT | CASSLGSGGSTDTQYF
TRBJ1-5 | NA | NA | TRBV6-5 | TGTGCCAGCAGTTACTCAGAGTATAGCAATCAGCCCCAGCATTTT | CASSYSEYSNQPQHF
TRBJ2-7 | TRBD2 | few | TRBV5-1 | TGCGCCAGCAGCTACTTTGGGACCCTGACTACACTAGCGGGAGGGCACGAGCAGTACTTC | CASSYFGTLTTLAGGHEQYF
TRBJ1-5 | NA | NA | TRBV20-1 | TGCAGTGCTAGAATAGGGTTGGATCAGCCCCAGCATTTT | CSARIGLDQPQHF
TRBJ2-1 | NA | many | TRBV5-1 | TGCGCCAGCAGCTTGGCGCCAGAGGCCCTCCAGTTCTTC | CASSLAPEALQFF
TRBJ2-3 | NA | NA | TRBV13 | TGTGCCAGCAGCTTAGGCGAAGCGACGCAGTATTTT | CASSLGEATQYF
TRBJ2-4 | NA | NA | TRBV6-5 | TGTGCCAGCAGCACAGTAGCCAAAAACATTCAGTACTTC | CASSTVAKNIQYF
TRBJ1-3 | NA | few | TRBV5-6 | TGTGCCAGCAGCTTGGTATCGGCTTCTGGAAACACCATATATTTT | CASSLVSASGNTIYF
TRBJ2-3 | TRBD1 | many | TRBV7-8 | TGTGCCAGCAGCTTGACCGTCGGGACAGGGCGCACAGATACGCAGTATTTT | CASSLTVGTGRTDTQYF
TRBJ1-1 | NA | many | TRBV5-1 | TGCGCCAGCAGCTTGCAGTACGGATTGAACACTGAAGCTTTCTTT | CASSLQYGLNTEAFF
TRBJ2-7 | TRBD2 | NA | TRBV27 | TGTGCCAGCAGTTCCCGGACTAGCGGGAGACTTTCCTACGAGCAGTACTTC | CASSSRTSGRLSYEQYF
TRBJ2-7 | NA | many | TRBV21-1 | TGTGCCAGCAGCTCACCGGCCCGGCGACAGCTCTACGAGCAGTACTTC | CASSSPARRQLYEQYF
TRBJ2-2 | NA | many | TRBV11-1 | TGTGCCAGCAGCTTAGGTCCCCCAGGGCAGGGGAACACCGGGGAGCTGTTTTTT | CASSLGPPGQGNTGELFF
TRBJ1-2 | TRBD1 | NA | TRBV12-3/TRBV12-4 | TGTGCCAGCAGTTTAGGGACAGGGGGCGTAATCCCCTATGGCTACACCTTC | CASSLGTGGVIPYGYTF
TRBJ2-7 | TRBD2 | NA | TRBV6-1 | TGTGCCAGCAGCTCCCCGGGGGGGGAGGGCCTCTACGAGCAGTACTTC | CASSSPGGEGLYEQYF
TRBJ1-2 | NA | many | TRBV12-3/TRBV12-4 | TGTGCCAGCAGAACACCCAACGGGGCCAGGGGCTACACCTTC | CASRTPNGARGYTF
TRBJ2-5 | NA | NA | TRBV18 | TGTGCCAGCTCACCAGCAACAGCCGGTTACCAAGAGACCCAGTACTTC | CASSPATAGYQETQYF
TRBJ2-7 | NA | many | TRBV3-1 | TGTGCCAGCAGCCAAGCACGACTTCCCTACGAGCAGTACTTC | CASSQARLPYEQYF
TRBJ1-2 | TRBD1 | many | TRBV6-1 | TGTGCCAGCAGTGACAGGGGGCCCACTAACTATGGCTACACCTTC | CASSDRGPTNYGYTF
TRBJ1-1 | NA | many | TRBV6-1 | TGTGCCAGCAGGATGACTATGAACACTGAAGCTTTCTTT | CASRMTMNTEAFF
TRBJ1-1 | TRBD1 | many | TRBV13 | TGTGCCAGCAGCTCGGGACAGTACACTGAAGCTTTCTTT | CASSSGQYTEAFF
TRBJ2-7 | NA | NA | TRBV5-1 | TGCGCCAGCAGCTTCGAGCAGTACTTC | CASSFEQYF
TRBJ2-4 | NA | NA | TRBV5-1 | TGCGCCAGCAGCTCCGGGCTTTTAGCCAAAAACAGTCAGTACTTC | CASSSGLLAKNSQYF
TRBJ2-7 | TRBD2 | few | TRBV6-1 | TGTGCCAGCAGCATCACTAGCGTCTACGAGCAGTACTTC | CASSITSVYEQYF
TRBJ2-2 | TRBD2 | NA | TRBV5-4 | TGTGCCAGCAGCTTGGAACGGGAGGTCACCGGGGAGCTGTTTTTT | CASSLEREVTGELFF
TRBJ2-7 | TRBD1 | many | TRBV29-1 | TGCAGCGTTGAAGGGACAGGGGACCCTAAAGAGGTGATATACGAGCAGTACTTC | CSVEGTGDPKEVIYEQYF
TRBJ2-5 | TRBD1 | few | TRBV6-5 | TGTGCCAGCAGTTACTCGACAGGGGGAGGAGAGACCCAGTACTTC | CASSYSTGGGETQYF
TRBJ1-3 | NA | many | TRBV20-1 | TGCAGTGCTGGAAACGGAAACACCATATATTTT | CSAGNGNTIYF
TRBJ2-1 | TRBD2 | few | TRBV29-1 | TGCAGCGTTGAGGGACTAGCGGGGAGCTCCTACAATGAGCAGTTCTTC | CSVEGLAGSSYNEQFF
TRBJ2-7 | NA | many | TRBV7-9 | TGTGCCGGATCAACTAGAGCCGAGCAGTACTTC | CAGSTRAEQYF
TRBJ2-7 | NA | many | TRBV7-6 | TGTGCCAGCAGCCTCGATCCGGGGGCCTACGAGCAGTACTTC | CASSLDPGAYEQYF
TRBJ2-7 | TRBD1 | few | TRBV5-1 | TGCGCCAGCAGCGTACACGTCGCGGGACAGGGGGCCTACGAGCAGTACTTC | CASSVHVAGQGAYEQYF
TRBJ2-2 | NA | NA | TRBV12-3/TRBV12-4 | TGTGCCAGCAGTGCGGGCGGGGAGCTGTTTTTT | CASSAGGELFF
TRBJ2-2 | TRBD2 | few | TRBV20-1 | TGCAGTGCTGGCCCTCGAGCGGGAGGGCCTGCCGGGGAGCTGTTTTTT | CSAGPRAGGPAGELFF
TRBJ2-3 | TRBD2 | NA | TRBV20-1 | TGCAGTGGATTCCGGCTAGTAGCGGGAGCGGAAGATACGCAGTATTTT | CSGFRLVAGAEDTQYF
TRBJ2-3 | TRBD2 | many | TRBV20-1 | TGCAGTGCTAGAGAGAAAGGACTAGAAGGCACAGATACGCAGTATTTT | CSAREKGLEGTDTQYF
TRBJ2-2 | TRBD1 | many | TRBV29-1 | TGCAGCGTGTCGGTGACAGGGGACACCGGGGAGCTGTTTTTT | CSVSVTGDTGELFF
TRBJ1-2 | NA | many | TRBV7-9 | TGTGCCAGCAGCTTAGAAGGGGGCTATGGCTACACCTTC | CASSLEGGYGYTF
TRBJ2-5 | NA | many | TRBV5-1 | TGCGCCAGCAGCCCCAGCTGGGACCAAGAGACCCAGTACTTC | CASSPSWDQETQYF